This T cell receptor (beta chain) is drawn from a study of blood T cell repertoires in COVID-19. Across the study: The analysed material was cDNA or gDNA that came from T cells, B-cell-depleted T cells, or PBMCs.

TCRdb keeps only in-frame clones here, not all; method: immunoSEQ multiplex PCR. The table includes 100,000 to 150,000 clones, roughly 74% detected once. The CDR3 length is 15 residues. V was shortened by 4 bases and J by 6 bases, with 18 bases between the two germline ends. From germline, CDR1 is SEHNR and CDR2 FQNEAQ (reference sequence). This clone was detected only a few times. The source is a man aged 60 to 75 with acute or convalescent COVID-19. This sequence joins TRBV7-9 and TRBJ1-1, with no clear D. Material: peripheral blood. Here the CDR3 DNA reads TGTGCCAGCAGCTCACTACTCCCTAGTAGTCCTGAAGCTTTCTTT. It yields the protein CASSSLLPSSPEAFF.